This entry lists 4 T cell receptor beta chains sequenced from one sample in a study of shared clonotypes between healthy human individuals. Sequenced by immunoSEQ multiplex PCR; TCRdb stores in-frame clones only, minus some. The sample yields hundreds of thousands of clones, just over 90% seen once. CD8 cells classed as naive were CD45RO-negative and positively selected for CCR7, excluding terminally differentiated effector memory CD45RA+ cells. Source material: naive CD8+ T cells sorted from blood. The receptors originated from a young man in good health.

The rearrangement links TRBV5-1 to TRBJ2-5, with 10 bases identical to TRBD2. Germline V gives CDR1 SGHRS, CDR2 YFSETQ. J lost 3 bases, V lost 0 bases, and 2 bases had no gene match. The CDR3 has 15 amino acids. The DNA for the CDR3 is TGCGCCAGCAGCTTGGGGACTAGCGGAAAAGAGACCCAGTACTTC. This encodes CASSLGTSGKETQYF.

The chain carries TRBV5-4 and TRBJ2-7, with D possibly being TRBD2 (5 bases). The CDR3 is 14 amino acids. V lost 4 bases and J 4 bases, leaving 15 bases between the germline ends. Germline CDR1 SGHNT, CDR2 YYREEE (reference sequence). The CDR3 region has the DNA TGTGCCAGCAGCCCAACGGACTTAACATACGAGCAGTACTTC. Encoded protein: CASSPTDLTYEQYF. Based on the CDR3 plus reference TRBV5-4 and TRBJ2-7, the full variable domain is ETGVTQSPTHLIKTRGQQVTLRCSSQSGHNTVSWYQQALGQGPQFIFQYYREEENGRGNFPPRFSGLQFPNYSSELNVNALELDDSALYLCASSPTDLTYEQYFGPGTRLTVT.

The chain recombines TRBV5-1 with TRBJ2-1; TRBD2 matches 10 bases. There are 15 residues in the CDR3. With 4 bases clipped from V and 10 bases from J, the junction kept 11 bases outside the gene matches. The germline CDR1 and CDR2 sequences are SGHRS and YFSETQ. CDR3 protein: CASSLGVAGGREQFF. The DNA for the CDR3 is TGCGCCAGCAGCCTCGGGGTAGCGGGAGGTCGAGAGCAGTTCTTC.

This chain connects TRBV27 to TRBJ1-4; D uncertain. Germline lookup yields CDR1 MNHEY and CDR2 SMNVEV (reference sequence). Trimming stripped 7 bases from V and 3 bases from J, with 15 bases between. There are 15 residues in the CDR3. The CDR3 DNA reads TGTGCCAGCATTATCAAGGAGTTGTCTAATGAAAAACTGTTTTTT. As protein: CASIIKELSNEKLFF.